A selection of T cell receptor beta chains follows, all from one sample in a study of T cell repertoires in cytomegalovirus infection. TCRdb re-called the reads with MiXCR, one entry per CDR3 protein. The table includes roughly 600,000 distinct CDR3 sequences, 20% to 25% detected once. The sample taken for sequencing was CD8+ T cells from PBMCs. The receptors were sampled from a human donor in good health (CMV status not recorded). Some clones in this sample may be carry-over from other donors' samples. Both conserved end residues are trimmed from each CDR3. Fields, in order: V gene, clone size, CDR3 length, CDR3 protein. Expanded clones get a size class; other rows say once, few or many, or leave the size out.

>TRBV12-3/TRBV12-4|many|12
ASRTGRYTGELF
>TRBV29-1|-|12
SVPDIGANYGYT
>TRBV13|few|12
ASSSDRGFETQY
>TRBV7-8|many|14
ASSLEAGGLDTEAF
>TRBV6-5|-|12
ASSYGGGWNEQY
>TRBV5-4|few|18
ASSLGPGQGPKLAKNIQY
>TRBV7-6|many|13
ASSFRAGATDTQY
>TRBV27|many|13
ASSLSRGSDNEQF
>TRBV6-5|once|13
AAKEGGAHTDTQY
>TRBV7-6|many|13
ASSLVRHQYNEQF
>TRBV29-1|-|10
SVESGAYGYT
>TRBV7-8|many|14
ASSLWPSLGEETQY
>TRBV5-4|many|13
ASSQIAGDLNEQF
>TRBV7-9|-|13
ASIPPRGRMSGYT
>TRBV7-2|many|14
ASSLTRDRVLYEQY
>TRBV7-9|-|15
ASRAEGRGSWNSPLH
>TRBV7-8|many|16
ASSPDHLSGGRSQPQH
>TRBV28|-|14
ASTSTLGGAAQPQH
>TRBV7-7|many|15
ASSLSVSSGGYNEQF
>TRBV5-1|few|15
ASSHRDRGRAKNIQY
>TRBV2|-|14
ASSEPTGFLYNEQF
>TRBV27|few|12
ASTSLGGADTQY
>TRBV20-1|-|12
SVTGWEEQETQY
>TRBV5-6|few|10
ASSLGQAAQY
>TRBV2|-|11
ACIGGGGYGYT
>TRBV7-2|many|16
ASSLGVAEAIAKNIQY
>TRBV7-6|many|14
ASSSSPTGGQETQY
>TRBV7-3|-|14
ASSLIPAGIHNEQF
>TRBV6-1|-|14
ASSEAYRVVNTEAF
>TRBV7-9|many|12
ASSLRQGEEKLF
>TRBV7-9|-|16
ASSLSGRGFLSNQPQH
>TRBV24-1|-|14
ATSERLTGRTGELF
>TRBV7-9|many|11
ASSKTGSDGYT
>TRBV29-1|few|11
SVADRSSYEQY
>TRBV19|-|15
ASSIFPRDRGLDEQF
>TRBV7-4|-|12
ASSSRAQNEKLF
>TRBV5-4|few|14
ASSSKPQHPDSPLH
>TRBV15|few|14
ATSRTAGARVYGYT
>TRBV20-1|-|12
SASSGGAADTQY
>TRBV20-1|few|12
SASGDTLRGELF
>TRBV5-6|-|13
ASSAGQGSFWEQY
>TRBV6-6|-|13
ASSYLAGSKNIQY
>TRBV5-6|many|12
ASSLGQGSYGYT
>TRBV19|-|13
ASSLRSTPDNEQF
>TRBV20-1|-|13
SARDLFGQGQVAF
>TRBV28|few|14
ASSLARQGGTGELF
>TRBV4-3|few|15
ASSQDGVRAANTEAF
>TRBV29-1|-|13
SVESAGRFNYGYT
>TRBV27|few|9
ASWDGAEAF
>TRBV28|few|9
ASGDYTEAF
>TRBV25-1|few|10
ASSGRYYGYT
>TRBV14|few|13
ASSPSGTRFNEQF
>TRBV24-1|few|13
ATSDFQQGTDTQY
>TRBV28|many|13
ASSLPLGQVYGYT
>TRBV5-4|-|12
ASSLADDSLVAF
>TRBV6-2/TRBV6-3|few|10
ASSYPDSTQY
>TRBV10-3|few|14
AISWNPGHKPYEQY